Shown below are 14 T cell receptor beta chains from a single sample sequenced in a study of early T cells in non-severe SARS-CoV-2 infection (dated by TCRdb to the early 2020s). To prepare the library, 5' RACE was applied. Sequencing instrument: NextSeq 500. The public reads were quality trimmed at Q25 with fastp and then assembled into clones with MiXCR by TCRdb, keeping productive beta chains. Each CDR3 protein gets just one entry, which takes the most common genes and DNA from the rows behind it. The sample data list 50,000 to 60,000 distinct CDR3 sequences, and about a tenth of these were observed just once. Of the sample, less than 25% falls within the top ten clones. Material: whole blood. These receptors originate from an adult who was a healthcare worker with PCR-confirmed SARS-CoV-2 infection or an uninfected control (not recorded which).

Only a few counts were recorded for this clonotype. This chain links TRBV7-9 with TRBJ2-7; the D gene could be TRBD1 or TRBD2 (5 bases each). V was shortened by 5 bases and J by 5 bases, with 16 bases between the two germline ends. Germline V gene sequence: CDR1 SEHNR, CDR2 FQNEAQ (reference sequence). The CDR3 has 14 residues. As DNA, the CDR3 is TGTGCCAGCAGCAGAACCGGGGACGGGGACGAGCAGTACTTC. Its translation: CASSRTGDGDEQYF.

The rearrangement uses TRBV6-2 or TRBV6-3 and TRBJ2-1; tentative D call: TRBD1 (6 bases). The CDR3 spans 15 residues. Germline V gene sequence: CDR1 MNHEY, CDR2 SVGEGT. The ends were cut back, 7 bases at V and 14 bases at J, with 27 bases in the middle. The CDR3: CASTDPNRDNPQEFF. DNA of the CDR3: TGTGCCAGCACCGACCCTAACAGGGACAACCCCCAGGAGTTCTTC.

The rearrangement uses TRBV20-1 and TRBJ1-6; D may be TRBD1 (6 bases). V lost 0 bases, J lost 9 bases, and 15 bases lay in between. Germline lookup yields CDR1 DFQATT and CDR2 SNEGSKA (reference sequence). CDR3 length: 15 amino acids. CDR3 amino acids: CSARDQGIRGSPLHF. The CDR3 DNA follows: TGCAGTGCTAGAGATCAGGGCATCAGGGGTTCACCCCTCCACTTT.

Many counts were recorded for this clonotype. The rearrangement uses TRBV6-5 and TRBJ1-1; D is perhaps TRBD1 (5 bases). Germline V gene data show CDR1 as MNHEY and CDR2 as SVGAGI. The V end was cut by 7 bases, the J end by 7 bases, with 16 bases between. The length of the CDR3 is 13 residues. CDR3 region: CASTPPVGGEAFF. CDR3 coding DNA: TGTGCCAGCACCCCCCCGGTCGGGGGTGAAGCTTTCTTT.

This clonotype occurred a few times. This chain connects TRBV30 to TRBJ2-3, with 11 positions matching TRBD2. With 3 bases clipped from V and 4 bases from J, the junction kept 6 bases outside the gene matches. The CDR3 loop spans 15 amino acids. The germline V gene encodes CDR1 GTSNPN and CDR2 SVGIG (reference sequence). CDR3 DNA: TGTGCCTGGAGCGTCGGGACTAGCGGTTCAGATACGCAGTATTTT. Residues: CAWSVGTSGSDTQYF.

This clonotype has a handful of counts. This chain links TRBV13 with TRBJ1-1, with 8 bases matching TRBD1. Germline lookup yields CDR1 PRHDT and CDR2 FYEKMQ (reference sequence). The CDR3 extends over 15 amino acids. J gave up 2 bases and V 1 base, and 3 bases lay outside the gene matches. The CDR3 reads CASSLVGQANTEAFF. CDR3 DNA: TGTGCCAGCAGCTTAGTGGGACAGGCTAACACTGAAGCTTTCTTT.

This clonotype came up many times. This chain joins TRBV4-1 and TRBJ2-7; 7 nucleotides agree with TRBD1. The CDR3 is made up of 14 amino acids. CDR1 and CDR2 from the germline V gene are MGHRA and YSYEKL. J lost 2 bases, V lost 3 bases, and 4 bases had no gene match. DNA for the CDR3: TGCGCCAGCAGCCAGGGGACAGTCACCTACGAGCAGTACTTC. This sequence encodes CASSQGTVTYEQYF.

This clonotype has at least ten counts. This chain uses TRBV20-1 with TRBJ2-7; TRBD2 is a possible D gene (7 bases). The CDR3 is 13 amino acids. Between the trimmed V and J ends, which lost 4 bases and 2 bases, there was a span of 12 bases. Per the germline V gene, CDR1 is DFQATT and CDR2 is SNEGSKA (reference sequence). This CDR3 is CSAMFGGPYEQYF. The CDR3 region has the DNA TGCAGTGCTATGTTCGGGGGGCCCTACGAGCAGTACTTC.

In this sample, this clonotype turned up a few times. V gene TRBV29-1 combines with J gene TRBJ2-3; D remains unclear. Trimming cost V 7 bases and J 4 bases, with 12 bases left between them. From germline, CDR1 is SQVTM and CDR2 ANQGSEA. The CDR3 sequence is 12 residues long. The CDR3 sequence: CSANWVPDTQYF. DNA of the CDR3: TGCAGCGCAAACTGGGTCCCAGATACGCAGTATTTT.

This clonotype was picked up many times. CDR3 sequence reads: CASSLTPGYQPQHF. The CDR3 nucleotides read TGTGCCAGCAGTTTAACGCCAGGTTATCAGCCCCAGCATTTT. V and J are TRBV12-3 or TRBV12-4 and TRBJ1-5; D gene uncertain. The CDR3 is 14 residues long. Trimming took 2 bases from V and 5 from J, leaving 10 bases between them.

A single count supports this clonotype. This may be a read error: a much more frequent sequence differs by one nucleotide. This sequence joins TRBV30 and TRBJ1-2; 7 bases map to TRBD1. The J segment lost 7 bases and the V segment lost 4 bases, leaving 9 bases of the junction unmatched. The CDR3 covers 13 residues. Germline loops: CDR1 GTSNPN, CDR2 SVGIG (reference sequence). This chain's CDR3 is CAWIQGGGRGYTF. DNA for the CDR3: TGTGCCTGGATTCAAGGGGGCGGACGTGGCTACACCTTC.

In its sample, this clonotype was seen a few times. This sequence joins TRBV6-6 and TRBJ2-1, with a weak D call TRBD2 (5 bases). This CDR3 has 15 amino acids. V was trimmed by 0 bases and J by 8 bases, leaving 14 bases between them. CDR1 MNHNY and CDR2 SVGAGI come from the germline V gene (reference sequence). The CDR3 DNA sequence: TGTGCCAGCAGTTACTCCAAAAGGGCGAGGGATGAGCAGTTCTTC. Encoded protein: CASSYSKRARDEQFF.

This clonotype occurred many times. The rearrangement joins TRBV3-1 to TRBJ2-5; D gene uncertain. The V end was cut by 0 bases, the J end by 9 bases, with 11 bases between. This CDR3 is 13 amino acids long. Germline CDR1 LGHDT, CDR2 YNNKEL (reference sequence). The CDR3 nucleotides are TGTGCCAGCAGCCAAGATATCCAGTCCGCCCAGTACTTC. It encodes CASSQDIQSAQYF.

This clonotype came up many times. CDR3 coding DNA: TGTGCCAGCAGCTTATCGGGAGGGGGCCGTAATCAGCCCCAGCATTTT. Amino acids: CASSLSGGGRNQPQHF. The rearrangement links TRBV7-9 to TRBJ1-5; 7 bases are shared with TRBD1. CDR3 length: 16 residues. J was trimmed by 4 bases and V by 2 bases; bases with no gene match: 8. The germline V gene encodes CDR1 SEHNR and CDR2 FQNEAQ (reference sequence).